The T cell receptor (beta chain) under discussion was sequenced for a study of cytomegalovirus exposure and HLA in healthy donors. Study-level findings and limits: Later, TCR association rates were found to vary by HLA locus, highest for DRB1 and lowest for HLA-C. Roughly uniform depth of sequencing across donors was assumed in presence/absence analyses. Among TCR beta chains, those listed as cytomegalovirus-associated numbered approximately 150.

The PCR contained 60 Vbeta and 13 Jbeta primers. TCRdb keeps only in-frame clones here, not all; method: immunoSEQ multiplex PCR. The table includes about 90,000 clones, around 64% detected once. Germline loops: CDR1 SEHNR, CDR2 FQNEAQ (reference sequence). The CDR3 covers 14 residues. In the case of this clone: Antigen specificity is unknown. At one boundary the junction diverges from the germline segment, which might be a read error.

The genes are TRBV7-9 and TRBJ1-1; 7 bases align to TRBD1. The sequence derives from a man between 25 and 39 years old in good health and CMV-seronegative. Sequencing was carried out using PBMCs. The CDR3 nucleotides read TGTTCCAGCAGCCCCCCCGACAGGGTACCTGAAGCTTTCTTT. This gives the protein CSSSPPDRVPEAFF.